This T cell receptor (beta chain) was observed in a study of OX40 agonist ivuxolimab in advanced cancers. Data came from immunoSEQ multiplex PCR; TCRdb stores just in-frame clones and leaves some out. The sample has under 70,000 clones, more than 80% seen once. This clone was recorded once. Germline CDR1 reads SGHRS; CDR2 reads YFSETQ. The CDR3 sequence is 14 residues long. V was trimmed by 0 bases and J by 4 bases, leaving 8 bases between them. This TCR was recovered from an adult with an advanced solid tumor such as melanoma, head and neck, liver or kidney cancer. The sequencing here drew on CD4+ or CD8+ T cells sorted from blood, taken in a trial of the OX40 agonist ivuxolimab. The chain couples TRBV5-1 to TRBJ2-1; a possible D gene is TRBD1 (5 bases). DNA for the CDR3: TGCGCCAGCAGCTTGGGCCAGGGATACAATGAGCAGTTCTTC. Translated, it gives CASSLGQGYNEQFF.